This T cell receptor beta chain was found in a study of T cell changes during pregnancy in multiple sclerosis. Profiling relied on immunoSEQ multiplex PCR, and the TCRdb table lists in-frame clones only, not all of them. Altogether tens of thousands of clones are present, approximately 90% being singletons, with the ten largest covering around 5%. This CDR3 is 16 amino acids long. Trimming took 3 bases from V and 7 from J; bases not matched to a gene: 12. CDR1 is SSHAT, CDR2 FNYEAQ, per germline (reference sequence). The sample here was CD8+ T cells from peripheral blood mononuclear cells, taken in the first trimester of pregnancy. The chain links TRBV7-7 to TRBJ2-1; 7 positions agree with TRBD1. The TCR originated in a female donor with multiple sclerosis, enrolled in a pregnancy study. As DNA, the CDR3 is TGTGCCAGCAGCTTGTGGACAGGTGGGGGAATTAATGAGCAGTTCTTC. Encoded protein: CASSLWTGGGINEQFF.